These T cell receptor beta chains were read from a single sample in a study of response to subunit inactivated influenza vaccine. TCRdb fed the RT-PCR reads into MiXCR, producing one record per CDR3 protein. The data show about 540,000 distinct CDR3 sequences, with around 25% seen just once and 2.5% to 3% held by the top ten. This same sample was also taken into another study, of T cells expressing NK-cell markers.

Specimen: CD4+ T cells sorted from PBMCs, collected 12 days after vaccination. Source of these receptors: a man aged 50 or older who received an inactivated influenza vaccine. Each CDR3 is given with its conserved first and last residue. Fields, in order: CDR3 protein, CDR3 DNA, D gene, V gene, J gene, clone size. D genes are given only for firm matches. Clone size appears in some rows only: once, few, many, or a class for an expanded clone.

CASRDGLTDTQYF	TGCGCCAGCCGGGACGGCCTCACAGATACGCAGTATTTT	.	TRBV10-2	TRBJ2-3	few
CASSMGGNEQFF	TGTGCCAGCAGCATGGGTGGTAATGAGCAGTTCTTC	.	TRBV7-9	TRBJ2-1	few
CASSVGGYEQYF	TGCGCCAGCAGCGTCGGGGGATACGAGCAGTACTTC	.	TRBV5-1	TRBJ2-7	few
CASSQLTRRRSGANVLTF	TGTGCCAGCAGCCAACTTACCCGTAGAAGATCTGGGGCCAACGTCCTGACTTTC	.	TRBV3-1	TRBJ2-6	.
CASSLIASAGNYGYTF	TGCGCCAGCAGCTTGATAGCTAGCGCCGGGAACTATGGCTACACCTTC	.	TRBV5-1	TRBJ1-2	.
CASSSGGGGNSPLHF	TGTGCCAGCTCATCCGGGGGTGGTGGTAATTCACCCCTCCACTTT	.	TRBV18	TRBJ1-6	.
CASSETGGTREQYF	TGTGCCAGCAGTGAAACAGGGGGGACGCGCGAGCAGTACTTC	TRBD1	TRBV6-1	TRBJ2-7	.
CASSFVVTGATGYTF	TGTGCCAGCAGCTTCGTCGTAACAGGGGCCACTGGCTACACCTTC	TRBD1	TRBV5-5	TRBJ1-2	few
CASSPSDRGNTEAFF	TGTGCCAGTAGTCCCTCGGACAGGGGGAACACTGAAGCTTTCTTT	TRBD1	TRBV19	TRBJ1-1	once
CASSLNRAEKLFF	TGTGCCAGCAGCTTGAACAGGGCTGAAAAACTGTTTTTT	.	TRBV7-9	TRBJ1-4	.
CASKQLNYGYTF	TGTGCCAGCAAACAACTGAACTATGGCTACACCTTC	.	TRBV12-3/TRBV12-4	TRBJ1-2	.
CASSLRIRQRDTDTQYF	TGTGCCAGCAGCTTGAGGATTAGACAGCGAGACACAGATACGCAGTATTTT	.	TRBV5-6	TRBJ2-3	few
CASSLVLNTGELFF	TGTGCCAGCAGTTTGGTGCTGAACACCGGGGAGCTGTTTTTT	.	TRBV28	TRBJ2-2	.
CAWSRSGGALEQFF	TGTGCCTGGAGTCGCAGCGGGGGGGCCCTTGAGCAGTTCTTC	TRBD2	TRBV30	TRBJ2-1	.
CASRPRGARAYEQYF	TGTGCCAGTAGGCCCCGGGGGGCCCGGGCCTACGAGCAGTACTTC	.	TRBV19	TRBJ2-7	.
CASTGGTVARETQYF	TGTGCCAGCACCGGGGGGACAGTGGCTCGGGAGACCCAGTACTTC	.	TRBV11-2	TRBJ2-5	few
CASSLNAGGLNEQFF	TGTGCCAGCAGCTTAAATGCGGGAGGGCTAAATGAGCAGTTCTTC	TRBD2	TRBV7-3	TRBJ2-1	few
CASSPSASGGEREQYF	TGTGCCAGCAGCCCCTCGGCTAGCGGGGGGGAGAGGGAGCAGTACTTC	TRBD2	TRBV6-2/TRBV6-3	TRBJ2-7	few
CASSLRRGNTEAFF	TGTGCCAGCAGTCTCCGCCGGGGGAACACTGAAGCTTTCTTT	.	TRBV12-3/TRBV12-4	TRBJ1-1	many
CASSEEGYTEAFF	TGCGCCAGCAGTGAAGAGGGGTACACTGAAGCTTTCTTT	.	TRBV10-1	TRBJ1-1	few
CSASGGRLESRTGELFF	TGCAGTGCTTCTGGGGGCCGTCTGGAGTCTCGGACCGGGGAGCTGTTTTTT	.	TRBV20-1	TRBJ2-2	.
CASGQGSDIQYF	TGTGCCAGCGGACAGGGGAGTGACATTCAGTACTTC	TRBD1	TRBV3-1	TRBJ2-4	.
CASSLVGSRGDEQFF	TGCGCCAGCAGCTTGGTGGGAAGTAGGGGTGATGAGCAGTTCTTC	.	TRBV5-1	TRBJ2-1	many
CASSYGSPHSGANVLTF	TGTGCCAGCAGCTACGGGTCACCCCACTCTGGGGCCAACGTCCTGACTTTC	.	TRBV11-1	TRBJ2-6	many
CATSVEVDTGELFF	TGTGCCACCAGTGTCGAAGTTGACACCGGGGAGCTGTTTTTT	.	TRBV24-1	TRBJ2-2	.
CASRNSFTGYNSPLHF	TGTGCCAGCAGAAATAGCTTTACGGGTTATAATTCACCCCTCCACTTT	.	TRBV12-3/TRBV12-4	TRBJ1-6	many
CASSPSGRTGELFF	TGTGCCAGCAGCCCATCGGGACGCACCGGGGAGCTGTTTTTT	.	TRBV7-3	TRBJ2-2	.
CASSQAGTGFTGELFF	TGTGCCAGCAGCCAAGCCGGGACAGGGTTCACCGGGGAGCTGTTTTTT	TRBD1	TRBV4-2	TRBJ2-2	.
CASRIEWSTSGNTIYF	TGTGCCAGCAGAATCGAGTGGAGTACCTCTGGAAACACCATATATTTT	.	TRBV5-5	TRBJ1-3	few
CASSVSPSGRSYEQYF	TGTGCCAGCAGCGTATCTCCTAGCGGACGCTCCTACGAGCAGTACTTC	TRBD2	TRBV9	TRBJ2-7	few
CASSLETRSGELFF	TGTGCCAGCAGTTTGGAGACTCGGAGCGGGGAGCTGTTTTTT	.	TRBV6-5	TRBJ2-2	few
CASSYAESSYNSPLHF	TGTGCCAGCAGTTACGCAGAGAGCTCCTATAATTCACCCCTCCACTTT	.	TRBV21-1	TRBJ1-6	.
CSASAVLGAVQPQHF	TGCAGTGCTAGTGCTGTATTGGGGGCCGTTCAGCCCCAGCATTTT	.	TRBV20-1	TRBJ1-5	many
CATSQTKGPYEQYF	TGTGCCACCAGCCAAACCAAGGGGCCTTACGAGCAGTACTTC	.	TRBV15	TRBJ2-7	few
CASSQGQTTEAFF	TGCGCCAGCAGCCAGGGACAGACCACTGAAGCTTTCTTT	TRBD1	TRBV5-1	TRBJ1-1	.
CASSFGTTPYEQYF	TGCGCCAGCAGCTTCGGGACAACCCCCTACGAGCAGTACTTC	.	TRBV5-1	TRBJ2-7	.
CASKRTAAQETQYF	TGTGCCAGCAAAAGGACGGCGGCCCAAGAGACCCAGTACTTC	.	TRBV5-6	TRBJ2-5	many
CSASTAPMSYEQYF	TGCAGTGCTAGTACGGCCCCCATGAGCTACGAGCAGTACTTC	.	TRBV20-1	TRBJ2-7	.
CASSPGTPGTIYF	TGTGCCAGCAGCCCCGGGACGCCGGGCACCATATATTTT	.	TRBV7-3	TRBJ1-3	.
CASSLAVTLNTEAFF	TGTGCCAGCAGCTTGGCCGTGACGCTCAACACTGAAGCTTTCTTT	.	TRBV5-8	TRBJ1-1	.